This TCR beta chain is drawn from a study of blood T cells in healthy people across ages. The junction had 15 bases not matched to a gene; V was cut back by 0 bases and J by 5 bases. The CDR3 is made up of 21 amino acids. The germline V gene has CDR1 LGHNA and CDR2 YSLEER. PCR was performed a second time for about 7 to 11 cycles using a sample-barcoded 5' primer and a J-beta primer mix. MiXCR, run by TCRdb on the 5' RACE reads, gives a single entry per CDR3 protein. The profile shows some 700,000 distinct CDR3 sequences, over 20% of them singletons. Sequenced input: blood. The chain combines TRBV4-3 with TRBJ2-3; 15 bases align to TRBD2. This TCR came from a man aged 65 to 79 in good health. The CDR3 coding sequence is TGCGCCAGCAGCCAAGAACCCCCCGCTGGACTAGCGGGAGGGCCGGTAGATACGCAGTATTTT. It specifies CASSQEPPAGLAGGPVDTQYF.